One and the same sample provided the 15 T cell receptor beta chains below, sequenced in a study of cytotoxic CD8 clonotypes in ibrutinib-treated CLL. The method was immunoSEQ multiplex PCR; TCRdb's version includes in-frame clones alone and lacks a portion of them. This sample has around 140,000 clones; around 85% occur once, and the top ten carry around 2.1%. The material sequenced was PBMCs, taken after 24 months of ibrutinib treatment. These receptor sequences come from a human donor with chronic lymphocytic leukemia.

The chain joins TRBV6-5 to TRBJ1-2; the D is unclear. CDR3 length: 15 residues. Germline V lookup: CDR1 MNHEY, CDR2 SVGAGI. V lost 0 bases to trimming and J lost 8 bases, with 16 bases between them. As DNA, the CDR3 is TGTGCCAGCAGTTACTCGAATCCGGGGATATACGGCTACACCTTC. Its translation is CASSYSNPGIYGYTF.

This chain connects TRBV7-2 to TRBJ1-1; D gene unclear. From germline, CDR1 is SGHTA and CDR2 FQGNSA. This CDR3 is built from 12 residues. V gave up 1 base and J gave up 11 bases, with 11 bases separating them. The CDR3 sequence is CASSLGGGYAFF. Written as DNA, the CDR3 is TGTGCCAGCAGCTTAGGGGGTGGCTACGCTTTCTTT.

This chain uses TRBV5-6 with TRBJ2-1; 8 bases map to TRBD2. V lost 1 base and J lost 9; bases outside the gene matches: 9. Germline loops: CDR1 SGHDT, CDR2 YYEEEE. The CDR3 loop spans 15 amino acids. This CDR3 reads CASSLLGTSLSEQFF. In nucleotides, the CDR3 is TGTGCCAGCAGCTTGCTTGGGACTAGTCTCTCTGAGCAGTTCTTC.

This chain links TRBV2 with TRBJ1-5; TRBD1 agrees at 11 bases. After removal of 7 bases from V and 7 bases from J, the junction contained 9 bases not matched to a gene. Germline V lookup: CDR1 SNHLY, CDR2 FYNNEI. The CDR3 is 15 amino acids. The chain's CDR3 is CASTRTGGLGQPQHF. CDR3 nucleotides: TGTGCCAGCACTAGGACAGGGGGCCTTGGGCAGCCCCAGCATTTT.

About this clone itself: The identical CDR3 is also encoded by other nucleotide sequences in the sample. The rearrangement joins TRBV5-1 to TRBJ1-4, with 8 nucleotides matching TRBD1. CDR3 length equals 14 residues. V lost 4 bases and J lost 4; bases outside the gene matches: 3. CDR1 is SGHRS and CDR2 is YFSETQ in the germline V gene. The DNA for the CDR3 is TGCGCCAGCAGCCCGGACAGGGTTAATGAAAAACTGTTTTTT. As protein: CASSPDRVNEKLFF.

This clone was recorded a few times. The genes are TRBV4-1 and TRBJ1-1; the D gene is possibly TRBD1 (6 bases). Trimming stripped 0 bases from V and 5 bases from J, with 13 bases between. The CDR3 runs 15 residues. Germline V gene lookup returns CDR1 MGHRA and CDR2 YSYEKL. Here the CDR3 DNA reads TGCGCCAGCAGCCAAGAAGGAACAGGGAGGACTGAAGCTTTCTTT. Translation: CASSQEGTGRTEAFF.

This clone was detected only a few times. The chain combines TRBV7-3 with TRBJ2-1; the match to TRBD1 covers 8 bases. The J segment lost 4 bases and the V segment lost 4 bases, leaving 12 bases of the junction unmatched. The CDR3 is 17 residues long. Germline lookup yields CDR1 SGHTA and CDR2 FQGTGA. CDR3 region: CASSSAGPGQEYNEQFF. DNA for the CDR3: TGTGCCAGCAGCTCAGCCGGACCGGGACAGGAATACAATGAGCAGTTCTTC.

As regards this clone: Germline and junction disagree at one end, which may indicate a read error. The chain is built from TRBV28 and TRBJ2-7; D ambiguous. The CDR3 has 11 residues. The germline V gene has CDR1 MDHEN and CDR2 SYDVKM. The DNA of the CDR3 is TGTGACAGCAGTTTTGGTGGATGGCAGTACTTC. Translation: CDSSFGGWQYF.

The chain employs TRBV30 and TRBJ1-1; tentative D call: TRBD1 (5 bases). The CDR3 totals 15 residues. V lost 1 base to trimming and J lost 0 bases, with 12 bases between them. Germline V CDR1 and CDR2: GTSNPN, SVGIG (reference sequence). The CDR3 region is CAWSARAGMNTEAFF. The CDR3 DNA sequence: TGTGCCTGGAGTGCTCGGGCAGGGATGAACACTGAAGCTTTCTTT. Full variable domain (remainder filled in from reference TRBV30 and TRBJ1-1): SQTIHQWPATLVQPVGSPLSLECTVEGTSNPNLYWYRQAAGRGLQLLFYSVGIGQISSEVPQNLSASRPQDRQFILSSKKLLLSDSGFYLCAWSARAGMNTEAFFGQGTRLTVV.

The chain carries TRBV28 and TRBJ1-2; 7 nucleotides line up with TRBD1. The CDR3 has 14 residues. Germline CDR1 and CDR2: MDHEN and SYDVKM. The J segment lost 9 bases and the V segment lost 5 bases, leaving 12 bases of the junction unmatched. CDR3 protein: CASSPGGQYTSYTF. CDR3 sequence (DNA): TGTGCCAGCAGTCCAGGGGGACAGTATACGAGCTACACCTTC.

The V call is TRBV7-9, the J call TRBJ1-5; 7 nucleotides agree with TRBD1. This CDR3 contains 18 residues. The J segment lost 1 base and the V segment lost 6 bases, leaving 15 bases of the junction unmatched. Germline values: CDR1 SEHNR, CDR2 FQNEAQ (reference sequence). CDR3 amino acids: CASSFGIGAGGSNQPQHF. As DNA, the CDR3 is TGTGCCAGCAGTTTTGGTATCGGGGCAGGGGGGAGCAATCAGCCCCAGCATTTT.

The CDR3 spells CASSLVGTSGGLGNEQFF. The CDR3 nucleotides read TGCGCCAGCAGCTTGGTGGGGACTAGCGGGGGGTTGGGAAATGAGCAGTTCTTC. This chain links TRBV5-1 with TRBJ2-1, with TRBD2 identical over 15 bases. Germline V lookup: CDR1 SGHRS, CDR2 YFSETQ. CDR3 length equals 18 residues. With V trimmed by 0 bases and J by 7 bases, 8 bases remained unmatched.

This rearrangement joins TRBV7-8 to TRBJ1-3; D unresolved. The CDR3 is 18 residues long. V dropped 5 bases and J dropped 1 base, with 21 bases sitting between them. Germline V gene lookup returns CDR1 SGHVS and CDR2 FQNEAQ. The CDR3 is CASSQRRAGEGSGNTIYF. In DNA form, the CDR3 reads TGTGCCAGCAGCCAACGGCGGGCAGGAGAGGGATCTGGAAACACCATATATTTT.

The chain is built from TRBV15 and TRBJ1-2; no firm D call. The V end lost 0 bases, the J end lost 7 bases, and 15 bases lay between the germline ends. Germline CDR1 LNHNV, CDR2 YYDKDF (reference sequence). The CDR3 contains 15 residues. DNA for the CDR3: TGTGCCACCAGCAGAGATTTAGTTTTGGAAAGTGGCTACACCTTC. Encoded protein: CATSRDLVLESGYTF.

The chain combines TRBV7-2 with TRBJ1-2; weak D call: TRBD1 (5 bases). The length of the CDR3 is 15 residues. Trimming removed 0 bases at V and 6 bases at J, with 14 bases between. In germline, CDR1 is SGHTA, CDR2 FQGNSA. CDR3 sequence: CASSLAMGGRNGYTF. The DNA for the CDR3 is TGTGCCAGCAGCTTAGCGATGGGGGGTCGCAATGGCTACACCTTC.